The subject of this entry is one TCR beta chain. The sample is drawn from a study of shared clonotypes between healthy human individuals. Data came from immunoSEQ multiplex PCR; TCRdb stores just in-frame clones and leaves some out. The sample has millions of clones; just over 90% are singletons. This CDR3 contains 16 residues. Per the germline V gene, CDR1 is MNHNS and CDR2 is SASEGT. With 3 bases removed from V and 0 bases from J, the gap between germline ends came to 11 bases. This rearrangement joins TRBV6-1 to TRBJ1-4, with D unresolved. This receptor was taken from a man aged 18 to 29 in good health. Some clones in this sample may be carry-over from other donors' samples. The sequenced material came from naive CD4+ T cells from PBMCs. The sample's subset: CD45RA+ positively selected. CDR3: CASSDRIYATNEKLFF. As DNA, the CDR3 is TGTGCCAGCAGTGACCGGATATACGCAACTAATGAAAAACTGTTTTTT.